This TCR beta chain was sequenced for a study of T cell changes during pregnancy in multiple sclerosis. V shed 6 bases and J 7 bases; nucleotides not matched to a gene: 11. The CDR3 is made up of 15 amino acids. Germline loops: CDR1 MNHNS, CDR2 SASEGT. Method: immunoSEQ multiplex PCR; TCRdb's copy keeps in-frame clones and lacks some. The sample includes roughly 35,000 clones, over 75% of them seen just once. The receptor was isolated from a female donor with multiple sclerosis, enrolled in a pregnancy study. The chain links TRBV6-1 to TRBJ2-1, with 8 bases fitting TRBD2. The source material was CD8+ T cells from peripheral blood mononuclear cells, sampled before pregnancy. The CDR3 here is CASSDTSGGGNEQFF. In nucleotides, the CDR3 is TGTGCCAGCAGCGACACTAGCGGTGGGGGGAATGAGCAGTTCTTC.